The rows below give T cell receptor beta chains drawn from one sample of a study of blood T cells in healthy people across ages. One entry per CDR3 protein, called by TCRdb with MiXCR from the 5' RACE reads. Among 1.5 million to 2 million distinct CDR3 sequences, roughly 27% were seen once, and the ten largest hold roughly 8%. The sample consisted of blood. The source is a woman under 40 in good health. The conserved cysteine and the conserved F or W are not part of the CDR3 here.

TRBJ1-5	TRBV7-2	ANSLVGGSNQPQH
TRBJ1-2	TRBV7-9	ASSFTGEKTYGYT
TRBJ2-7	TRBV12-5	ASGYGSSYEQY
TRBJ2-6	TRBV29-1	SAVPSGANVLT
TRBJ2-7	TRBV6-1	ATPNIPGTGVHEQY
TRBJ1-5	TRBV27	ASSLFSRDISFGRQPQH
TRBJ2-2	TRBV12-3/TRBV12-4	ASRPDRHTGELF
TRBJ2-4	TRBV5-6	ASSWGQGKNIQY
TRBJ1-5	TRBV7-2	ASSRVGSGNSNQPQH
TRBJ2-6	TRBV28	ASSFSGGAGANVLT
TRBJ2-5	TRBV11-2	ASSLGTSGRGETQY
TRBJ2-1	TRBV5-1	ASSLEGADEQF
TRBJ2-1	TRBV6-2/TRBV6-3	ASSSVGRHNEQF
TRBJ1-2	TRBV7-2	ASSQNRGLEGYT